The source of this TCR beta chain is a study of blood T cell repertoires in COVID-19. Clones were sequenced by immunoSEQ multiplex PCR, and TCRdb holds only the in-frame ones, with some missing. The sample holds roughly 150,000 clones, roughly 78% seen once. Germline CDR1 LGHDT, CDR2 YNNKEL (reference sequence). The CDR3 sequence is 15 residues long. The V segment lost 5 bases and the J segment 2 bases; nucleotides outside the gene matches: 5. The sample was peripheral blood. The TCR originated in a woman in her fifties or sixties with COVID-19, enrolled during active disease. The chain carries TRBV3-1 (or the pseudogene TRBV3-2) and TRBJ1-3, with 8 bases matching TRBD1. CDR3 sequence reads: CASSARQGTGNTIYF. The CDR3 region has the DNA TGTGCCAGCAGCGCCCGACAGGGGACTGGAAACACCATATATTTT.